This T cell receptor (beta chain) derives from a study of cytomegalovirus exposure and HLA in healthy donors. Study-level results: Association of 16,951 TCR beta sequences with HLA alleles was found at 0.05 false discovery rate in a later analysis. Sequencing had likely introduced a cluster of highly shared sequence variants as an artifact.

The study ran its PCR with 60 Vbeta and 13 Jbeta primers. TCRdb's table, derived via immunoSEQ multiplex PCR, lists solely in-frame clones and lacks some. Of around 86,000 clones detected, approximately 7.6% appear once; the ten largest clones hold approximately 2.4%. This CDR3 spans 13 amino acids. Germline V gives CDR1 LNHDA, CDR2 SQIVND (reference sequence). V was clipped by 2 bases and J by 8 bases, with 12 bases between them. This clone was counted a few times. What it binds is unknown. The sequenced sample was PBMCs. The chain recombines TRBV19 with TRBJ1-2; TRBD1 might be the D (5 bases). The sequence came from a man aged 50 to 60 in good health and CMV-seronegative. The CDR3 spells CASSIIAQGGYTF. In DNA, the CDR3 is TGTGCCAGTAGTATAATAGCCCAGGGAGGCTACACCTTC.